A selection of T cell receptor beta chains follows, all from one sample in a study of post-analysis software for immune sequencing data. TCRdb used MiXCR to reprocess the PCR reads, holding one entry per CDR3 protein. The sample includes some 690,000 distinct CDR3 sequences, roughly 30% of them seen just once. The specimen was blood. The receptors stem from a girl aged 10-17 years with multiple sclerosis. CDR3s include the opening cysteine and the closing phenylalanine or tryptophan. The D gene is left open where the match is weak. Clone size is stated in some rows and not others, as once, few, many or a class when expanded.

TRBJ1-2 TRBV27 TRBD1 few CASSPPPGTGGSGGGYTF TGTGCCAGCAGTCCTCCTCCCGGGACAGGGGGCTCCGGGGGTGGCTACACCTTC
TRBJ2-7 TRBV27 TRBD1 - CASSLTGATLLYEQYF TGTGCCAGCAGTTTAACAGGGGCCACACTCTTGTACGAGCAGTACTTC
TRBJ2-7 TRBV12-3/TRBV12-4 TRBD2 - CASSSGGSGAHVQYF TGTGCCAGCAGCTCGGGAGGCTCTGGGGCTCACGTCCAGTACTTC
TRBJ2-3 TRBV27 TRBD1 - CASSFSPYVGQDTQYF TGTGCCAGCAGTTTTTCCCCTTACGTGGGACAGGATACGCAGTATTTT
TRBJ2-1 TRBV7-9 TRBD2 - CASSFTGGGEEFF TGTGCCAGCAGCTTTACGGGCGGGGGGGAGGAGTTCTTC
TRBJ1-5 TRBV20-1 - - CSATALGYQPQHF TGCAGTGCTACCGCTTTAGGTTATCAGCCCCAGCATTTT
TRBJ1-5 TRBV6-1 TRBD1 - CASSRYRDRGLSNQPQHF TGTGCCAGCAGCCGCTACCGGGACAGGGGGCTTAGCAATCAGCCCCAGCATTTT
TRBJ2-5 TRBV5-1 - once CASSQTTAPALEKQYF TGCGCCAGCAGCCAGACCACAGCTCCCGCTTTGGAAAAGCAGTACTTC
TRBJ2-5 TRBV10-3 - - CAISESGRKETQYF TGTGCCATCAGTGAGTCGGGGAGGAAAGAGACCCAGTACTTC
TRBJ2-7 TRBV5-1 TRBD1 - CASSLGTGFSYEQYF TGCGCCAGCAGCTTAGGGACAGGCTTCTCCTACGAGCAGTACTTC
TRBJ2-7 TRBV20-1 - few CSARDPRDATSSYEQYF TGCAGTGCTAGAGATCCGCGGGACGCAACCAGCTCCTACGAGCAGTACTTC
TRBJ2-7 TRBV20-1 - - CSARGGPLGEEQYF TGCAGTGCTAGAGGGGGACCCCTCGGTGAAGAGCAGTACTTC
TRBJ2-7 TRBV7-2 TRBD2 - CASSASSGNSYEQYF TGTGCCAGCAGCGCTTCTAGCGGGAATTCCTACGAGCAGTACTTC
TRBJ2-5 TRBV27 TRBD2 few CASSSPSHSGRGGVEQYF TGTGCCAGCAGTTCCCCCTCGCATAGCGGGAGAGGGGGTGTGGAGCAGTACTTC
TRBJ1-1 TRBV20-1 TRBD1 - CSARMTGREAFF TGCAGTGCTAGAATGACAGGGCGGGAAGCTTTCTTT
TRBJ2-5 TRBV7-2 - once CANSGGIIETQYF TGTGCCAACTCCGGCGGAATCATAGAGACCCAGTACTTC
TRBJ2-5 TRBV29-1 - many CSVPRDFQETQYF TGCAGCGTGCCCCGGGACTTCCAAGAGACCCAGTACTTC
TRBJ2-1 TRBV6-5 - few CASSYEAVPSEQFF TGTGCCAGCAGTTACGAAGCGGTACCCAGTGAGCAGTTCTTC
TRBJ2-7 TRBV5-1 TRBD2 - CASSLKRLAGPYEQYF TGCGCCAGTAGCCTAAAAAGACTAGCGGGTCCCTACGAGCAGTACTTC
TRBJ1-2 TRBV20-1 - - CSASKLVNYGYTF TGCAGTGCTAGCAAGCTGGTTAACTATGGCTACACCTTC
TRBJ2-3 TRBV7-2 TRBD2 many CASSLGAGASTDTQYF TGTGCCAGCAGCTTAGGGGCGGGAGCGAGCACAGATACGCAGTATTTT
TRBJ2-3 TRBV29-1 - many CSVAPDGTDTQYF TGCAGCGTTGCCCCGGACGGAACAGATACGCAGTATTTT
TRBJ2-5 TRBV7-7 - - CASSSWGERETQYF TGTGCTAGCAGCTCTTGGGGGGAGAGGGAGACCCAGTACTTC
TRBJ2-5 TRBV4-1 - - CASSQVDRKETQYF TGCGCCAGCAGCCAAGTCGACAGGAAAGAGACCCAGTACTTC
TRBJ2-1 TRBV12-3/TRBV12-4 - - CASSARGAATYNEQFF TGTGCCAGCAGCGCTAGAGGCGCGGCAACCTACAATGAGCAGTTCTTC
TRBJ2-1 TRBV5-1 TRBD2 many CASSPGLAASYNEQFF TGTGCCAGCAGTCCGGGACTAGCGGCGTCCTACAATGAGCAGTTCTTC
TRBJ1-2 TRBV5-1 TRBD1 few CASSGDRQGFYGYTF TGCGCCAGCAGCGGGGACCGACAGGGTTTCTATGGCTACACCTTC
TRBJ2-1 TRBV15 - - CATSRDLGRVEQFF TGTGCCACCAGCAGAGATTTGGGTAGGGTAGAGCAGTTCTTC
TRBJ2-1 TRBV6-2/TRBV6-3 - - CASTTNRAQETQFF TGTGCCAGCACCACCAACAGGGCTCAAGAGACCCAGTTCTTC
TRBJ2-7 TRBV9 TRBD2 few CATETSEYEQYF TGTGCCACCGAGACTAGCGAGTACGAGCAGTACTTC
TRBJ1-6 TRBV18 - - CASSPSGRDNSPLHF TGTGCCAGCTCACCCTCCGGCCGCGATAATTCACCCCTCCACTTT
TRBJ1-2 TRBV29-1 - few CSVEDRGNGYTF TGCAGCGTTGAAGATAGAGGAAATGGCTACACCTTC
TRBJ2-7 TRBV4-3 - - CASRQRGGANPYEQYF TGCGCCAGCAGACAACGGGGCGGGGCCAACCCCTACGAGCAGTACTTC
TRBJ2-1 TRBV4-3 - many CASSRSVLGPRYNEQFF TGCGCCAGCAGCCGTTCAGTCTTGGGACCCAGGTACAATGAGCAGTTCTTC
TRBJ2-3 TRBV9 - once CASSSFGQRGTDTQYF TGTGCCAGCAGTTCGTTCGGACAGCGAGGCACAGATACGCAGTATTTT
TRBJ2-7 TRBV10-3 - - CAISEGAKYEQYF TGTGCCATCAGTGAGGGGGCGAAATACGAGCAGTACTTC
TRBJ1-5 TRBV20-1 - - CSARGNIGNQPQHF TGCAGTGCTAGGGGGAACATCGGCAATCAGCCCCAGCATTTT
TRBJ2-5 TRBV6-5 TRBD1 few CASSLGATGTETQYF TGTGCCAGCAGCCTAGGGGCGACAGGGACAGAGACCCAGTACTTC
TRBJ2-5 TRBV3-1 TRBD1 - CASSNDREGQYF TGTGCCAGCAGCAACGACAGGGAAGGGCAGTACTTC
TRBJ1-5 TRBV24-1 - - CATSRRRGSAPQHF TGTGCCACCAGTCGGAGGAGGGGATCTGCGCCCCAGCATTTT
TRBJ2-1 TRBV20-1 TRBD2 few CSADGGAGLPYNEQFF TGCAGTGCCGACGGGGGAGCGGGATTACCCTACAATGAGCAGTTCTTC
TRBJ2-3 TRBV7-2 - - CASSLDGPLDTQYF TGTGCCAGCAGCTTAGACGGGCCTCTGGATACGCAGTATTTT
TRBJ1-4 TRBV2 TRBD1 few CASRGQGADVFF TGTGCCAGCAGGGGACAGGGGGCGGATGTGTTTTTT
TRBJ2-1 TRBV7-9 - few CASSLKGGGNEQFF TGTGCCAGCAGCCTCAAGGGGGGGGGCAATGAGCAGTTCTTC
TRBJ2-3 TRBV24-1 - few CATSAQNRNRNTQYF TGTGCCACCAGTGCCCAGAACAGGAACCGCAATACGCAGTATTTT
TRBJ2-7 TRBV5-1 - few CASSTGSNYEQYF TGCGCCAGCAGTACCGGGTCCAACTACGAGCAGTACTTC
TRBJ2-3 TRBV12-3/TRBV12-4 TRBD2 few CASLSSGSGTQYF TGTGCCAGCCTTTCTAGCGGGAGTGGTACGCAGTATTTT
TRBJ2-3 TRBV4-3 - - CASSQDSLFTDTQYF TGCGCCAGCAGCCAAGATAGCCTGTTCACAGATACGCAGTATTTT
TRBJ2-1 TRBV5-1 - - CASSPRSPGYTGEQFF TGCGCCAGCAGCCCGCGGAGTCCGGGCTATACTGGTGAGCAGTTCTTC
TRBJ1-1 TRBV20-1 - - CRIRGNDAEAFF TGCAGAATACGGGGAAACGACGCTGAAGCTTTCTTT